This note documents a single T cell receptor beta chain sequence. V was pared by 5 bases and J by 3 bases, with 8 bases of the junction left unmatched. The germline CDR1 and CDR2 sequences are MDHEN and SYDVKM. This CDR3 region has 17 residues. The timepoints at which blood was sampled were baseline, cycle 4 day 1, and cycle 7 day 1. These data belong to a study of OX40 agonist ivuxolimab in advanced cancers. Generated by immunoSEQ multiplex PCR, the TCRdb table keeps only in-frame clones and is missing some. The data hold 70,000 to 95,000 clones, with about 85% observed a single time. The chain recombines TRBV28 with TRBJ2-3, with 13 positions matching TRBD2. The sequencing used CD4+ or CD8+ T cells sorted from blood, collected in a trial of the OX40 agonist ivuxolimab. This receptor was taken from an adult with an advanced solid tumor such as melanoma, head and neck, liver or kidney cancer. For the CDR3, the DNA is TGTGCCAGCAGTCCTATTGGGACTAGCGGGATGACAGATACGCAGTATTTT. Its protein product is CASSPIGTSGMTDTQYF.